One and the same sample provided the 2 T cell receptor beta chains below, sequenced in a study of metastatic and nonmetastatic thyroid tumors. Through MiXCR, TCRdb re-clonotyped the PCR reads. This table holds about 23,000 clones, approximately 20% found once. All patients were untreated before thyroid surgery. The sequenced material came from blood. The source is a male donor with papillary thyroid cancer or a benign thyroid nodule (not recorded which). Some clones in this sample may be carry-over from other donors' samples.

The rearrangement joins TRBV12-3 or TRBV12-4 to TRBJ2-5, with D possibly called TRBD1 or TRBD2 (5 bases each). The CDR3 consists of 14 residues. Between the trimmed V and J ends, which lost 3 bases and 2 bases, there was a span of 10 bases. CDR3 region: CASSFEGPQETQYF. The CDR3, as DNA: TGTGCCAGCAGTTTTGAGGGGCCTCAAGAGACCCAGTACTTC.

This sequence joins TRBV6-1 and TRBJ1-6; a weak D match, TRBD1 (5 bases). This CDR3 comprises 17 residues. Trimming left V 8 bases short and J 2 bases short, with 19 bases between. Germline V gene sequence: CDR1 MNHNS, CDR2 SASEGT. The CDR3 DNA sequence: TGTGCCAGCGGAACTGTCAGGGATTGGGCCTATAATTCACCCCTCCACTTT. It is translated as CASGTVRDWAYNSPLHF.